This T cell receptor beta chain was identified during a study of T-cell memory formation after mild COVID-19. Study background: Each donor largely had its own TCR clusters. Whole-study findings and limits: Cross-reactive memory apparently joined, as some responding clones appeared in pre-infection memory.

TCRdb reanalysed the 5' RACE reads using MiXCR and keeps one entry per CDR3 protein. The data contain approximately 150,000 distinct CDR3 sequences, 13% of them seen just once; the ten biggest clones take up roughly 3.4%. This clonotype was seen at least ten times. What it binds is not known. V shed 1 base and J 14 bases; nucleotides not matched to a gene: 9. This CDR3 is built from 14 residues. Germline CDR1 is SGHRS and CDR2 is YFSETQ. The chain links TRBV5-1 to TRBJ2-3; 11 bases map to TRBD2. Sequencing used PBMCs or a T cell subset sorted from them (not recorded which). The receptor was isolated from a man younger than 35 who had mild COVID-19 (a few samples of this study predate the infection). Cell type and time point are not known. This chain's CDR3 is CASSLLSLSGGAYF. The CDR3 DNA follows: TGCGCCAGCAGCTTGCTTTCCCTTAGCGGGGGGGCGTATTTT.